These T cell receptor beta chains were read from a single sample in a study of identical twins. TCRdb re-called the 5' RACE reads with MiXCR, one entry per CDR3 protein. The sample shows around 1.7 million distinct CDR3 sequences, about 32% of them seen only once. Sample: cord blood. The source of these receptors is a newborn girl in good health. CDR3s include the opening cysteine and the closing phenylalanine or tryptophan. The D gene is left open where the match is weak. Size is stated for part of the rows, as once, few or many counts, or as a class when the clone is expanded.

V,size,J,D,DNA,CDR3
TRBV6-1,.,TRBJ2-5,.,TGTGCCAGCATGGAGGGGGGGCCTTGGAATGAGCAGTACTTC,CASMEGGPWNEQYF
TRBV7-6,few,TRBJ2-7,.,TGTGCCAGCAGCCCGCACAGGGATGAGCAGTACTTC,CASSPHRDEQYF
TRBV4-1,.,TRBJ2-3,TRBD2,TGCGCCAGCAGCCAACTTCCGGGACTAGCGGGAGATACGCAGTATTTT,CASSQLPGLAGDTQYF
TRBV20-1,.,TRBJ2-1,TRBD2,TGCAGTGCTAGAAATGGGCTAGCGGGGGACAATGAGCAGTTCTTC,CSARNGLAGDNEQFF
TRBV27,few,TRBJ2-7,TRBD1,TGTGCCAGCAGTTTATCGGGCCGACAGGGCTACGAGCAGTACTTC,CASSLSGRQGYEQYF
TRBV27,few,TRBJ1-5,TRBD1,TGTGCCAGCAGTTTATCTGGACAGGGCGGTCAGCCCCAGCATTTT,CASSLSGQGGQPQHF
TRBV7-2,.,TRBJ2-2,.,TGTGCCAGCAGCTTATACACGAACACCGGGGAGCTGTTTTTT,CASSLYTNTGELFF
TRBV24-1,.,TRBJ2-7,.,TGTGCCGCCAGTGATGGCAGAGGACGCGACAAGCAGTACTTC,CAASDGRGRDKQYF
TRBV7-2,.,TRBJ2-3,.,TGTGCCAGCAGCTTCAGAAGGCTAGCAGATACGCAGTATTTT,CASSFRRLADTQYF
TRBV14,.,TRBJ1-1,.,TGTGCCAGCAGCCAAGACAAAATGAACACTGAAGCTTTCTTT,CASSQDKMNTEAFF
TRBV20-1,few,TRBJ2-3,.,TGCAGTGCCTCACCTCGGACAGATACGCAGTATTTT,CSASPRTDTQYF
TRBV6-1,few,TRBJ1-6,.,TGTGCCAGCAGTGAAGCGCATAGGATTTGGGGCAGTAATTCACCCCTCCACTTT,CASSEAHRIWGSNSPLHF
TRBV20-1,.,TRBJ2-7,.,TGCAGTGCTAGAGAGCGGGGCCACTCCTACAATGAGCAGTACTTC,CSARERGHSYNEQYF
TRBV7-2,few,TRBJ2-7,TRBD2,TGTGCCAGCAGCTTATTCGGTACTAGCGGGAGTCCGGAGCAGTACTTC,CASSLFGTSGSPEQYF